Listed here is a single T cell receptor (beta chain). Its cognate antigen is unknown. Lactation, pregnancy, other autoimmune disease or uncontrolled infection excluded patients. Based on clinical symptoms, serum thyroxine and TRAb, thyroid ultrasound and orbital computed tomography, diagnoses were reached. The data belong to a study of T cells in Graves' hyperthyroidism and ophthalmopathy. Study outcomes and limitations: Most clonotypes expanded in thyroid above 0.001 were likewise present in blood. In simple terms, a model built on 13 V-J features told ophthalmopathy apart from stable hyperthyroidism.

The TCR beta CDR3 regions underwent amplification using RNA transcripts as the source. In the first-round RT-PCR of the TCR CDR3, the HTBI primer set was used. TCRdb analysed the multiplex PCR reads with MiXCR anew, one entry per CDR3 protein. Of 480,000 or so distinct CDR3 sequences in the sample, over 35% were seen once. This CDR3 comprises 12 residues. The ends were cut back, 5 bases at V and 7 bases at J, with 11 bases in the middle. Germline V CDR1 and CDR2: SGHVS, FNYEAQ. The chain is built from TRBV7-6 and TRBJ1-1; no definite D call. The receptor comes from an adult woman with Graves' disease, either hyperthyroidism or ophthalmopathy (not recorded which). Input material: peripheral blood or thyroid tissue (not recorded which). The CDR3 here is CASSHRGREAFF. CDR3 coding DNA: TGTGCCAGCAGCCACCGGGGTCGTGAAGCTTTCTTT.